This paragraph reports one TCR beta chain. The data are from a study of cytomegalovirus exposure and HLA in healthy donors. Researchers ran the PCR with 60 Vbeta and 13 Jbeta primers. TCRdb keeps only in-frame clones here, not all; method: immunoSEQ multiplex PCR. This sample has 100,000 to 120,000 clones, with 76% found just once. V was pared by 3 bases and J by 4 bases, with 18 bases between. Germline V gene sequence: CDR1 MNHNS, CDR2 SASEGT. The CDR3 consists of 17 residues. This receptor was obtained from a man in his forties in good health and CMV-seropositive. This rearrangement joins TRBV6-1 to TRBJ2-2; weak D call: TRBD2 (6 bases). Sequencing input: PBMCs. The DNA of the CDR3 is TGTGCCAGCAGTGAGGCTAGCGCTGGCATAGGCACCGGGGAGCTGTTTTTT. Translating it yields CASSEASAGIGTGELFF.